This TCR beta chain was retrieved from a study of T-cell reconstitution after alpha-beta-depleted transplantation in children. The study, taken as a whole, reports: At one year after transplant, newly produced T cells mostly accounted for T-cell counts and diversity. Reportedly, only several hundred clones from non-depleted graft cells drove alpha-beta T-cell counts at about two months. Where some patients showed high TCRbeta diversity at day 60, it came from recipient T cells and thymic progenitors that had survived.

About this clonotype itself: The antigen remains unidentified.

Unique molecular identifiers were incorporated into the prepared TCRbeta library. Each CDR3 protein gets one entry after TCRdb re-called the PCR reads with MiXCR. Of hundreds of thousands of distinct CDR3 sequences in the sample, roughly 23% were seen once. Trimming took off 6 bases at V and 5 bases at J, with 14 bases between the two ends. Germline assignment: CDR1 SQVTM and CDR2 ANQGSEA. The CDR3 consists of 13 residues. The receptor comes from a girl aged 2 to 10 with Fanconi anemia, due to receive a stem cell transplant. The chain employs TRBV29-1 and TRBJ2-1, with D tentatively TRBD1 (5 bases). The sequencing used PBMCs, collected before TCRalphabeta/CD19-depleted stem cell transplant. The CDR3 DNA sequence: TGCAGCGTCCAGGGCATCACCAACAATGAGCAGTTCTTC. It codes for CSVQGITNNEQFF.